Below are 5 T cell receptor beta chains sequenced from a single sample in a study of blood T cells in healthy people across ages. A second PCR, run for about 6 to 12 cycles, used a sample-barcoded 5' primer plus a J-beta primer mix. In TCRdb, the 5' RACE reads were re-called with MiXCR into one record per CDR3 protein. The sample carries hundreds of thousands of distinct CDR3 sequences, about 30% recorded once. Sequenced sample: blood. The receptor set was obtained from an elderly woman in good health.

This clonotype was picked up many times. The chain links TRBV11-2 to TRBJ2-7; D is ambiguous. Germline V CDR1 and CDR2: SGHAT, FQNNGV. Trimming stripped 1 base from V and 3 bases from J, with 16 bases between. The CDR3 covers 16 residues. CDR3 protein: CASSLGGVSIVYEQYF. The CDR3 nucleotides are TGTGCCAGCAGCTTAGGCGGAGTCAGCATAGTCTACGAGCAGTACTTC.

With regard to this clonotype: With a much larger clone just one base away, this may be a read error. This chain joins TRBV12-3 or TRBV12-4 and TRBJ2-3; 12 bases are shared with TRBD2. CDR3 length: 15 residues. The CDR3 region is CTSVLAGGLPDTQYF. CDR3 DNA: TGTACCAGCGTACTAGCGGGGGGACTACCAGATACGCAGTATTTT.

This clonotype has ten or more counts. This chain's CDR3 is CASSPTGGLTNIQYF. Written as DNA, the CDR3 is TGTGCCAGCAGCCCTACGGGGGGCCTTACAAACATTCAGTACTTC. This chain links TRBV5-6 with TRBJ2-4; maybe TRBD2 (7 bases). There are 15 residues in the CDR3. Germline loops: CDR1 SGHDT, CDR2 YYEEEE. Trimming pared 4 bases from V and 6 bases from J, leaving 17 bases between.

Remarks on this clonotype: It may be a read error: a sequence one base away is much more abundant. This rearrangement joins TRBV2 to TRBJ2-1; the match to TRBD1 covers 9 bases. The germline V gene encodes CDR1 SNHLY and CDR2 FYNNEI. V lost 6 bases to trimming and J lost 11 bases; unmatched junction nucleotides: 17. The CDR3 is 16 amino acids. CDR3 loop: CASRLAGTGRSDKQFF. CDR3 nucleotides: TGTGCCAGCAGATTAGCCGGGACAGGGAGGTCCGATAAGCAGTTCTTC.

The rearrangement links TRBV9 to TRBJ2-5; D possibly corresponds to TRBD2 (6 bases). CDR3 length: 14 amino acids. In germline, CDR1 is SGDLS, CDR2 YYNGEE. V was pared by 3 bases and J by 5 bases, with 14 bases between. CDR3 region: CASSGTGGAETQYF. Here the CDR3 DNA reads TGTGCCAGCAGCGGAACTGGCGGGGCTGAGACCCAGTACTTC.